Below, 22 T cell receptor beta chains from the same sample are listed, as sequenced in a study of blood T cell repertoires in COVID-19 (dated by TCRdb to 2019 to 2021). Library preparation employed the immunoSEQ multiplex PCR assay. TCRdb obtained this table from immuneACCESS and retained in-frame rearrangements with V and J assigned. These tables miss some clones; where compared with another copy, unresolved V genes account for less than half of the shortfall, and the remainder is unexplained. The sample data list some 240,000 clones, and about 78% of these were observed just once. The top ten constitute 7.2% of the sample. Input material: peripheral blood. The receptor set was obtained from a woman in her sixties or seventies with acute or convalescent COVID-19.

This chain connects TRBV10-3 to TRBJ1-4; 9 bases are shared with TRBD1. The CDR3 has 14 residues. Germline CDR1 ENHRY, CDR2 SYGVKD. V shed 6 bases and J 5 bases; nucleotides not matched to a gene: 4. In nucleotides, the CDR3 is TGTGCCATCAGCAGACAGGGGGAGAATGAAAAACTGTTTTTT. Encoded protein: CAISRQGENEKLFF.

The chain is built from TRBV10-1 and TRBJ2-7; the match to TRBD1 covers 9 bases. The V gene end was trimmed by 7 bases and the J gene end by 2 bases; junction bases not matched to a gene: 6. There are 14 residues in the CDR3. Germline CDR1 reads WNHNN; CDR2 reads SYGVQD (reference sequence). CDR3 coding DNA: TGCGCCAGCACCCCGGGACAGGGCGCCTACGAGCAGTACTTC. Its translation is CASTPGQGAYEQYF.

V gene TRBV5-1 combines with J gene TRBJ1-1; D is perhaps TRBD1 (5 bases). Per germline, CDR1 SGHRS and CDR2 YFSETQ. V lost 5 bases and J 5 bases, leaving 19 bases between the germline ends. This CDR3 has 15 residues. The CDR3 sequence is CASRGSSGDWTEAFF. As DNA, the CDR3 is TGCGCCAGCAGGGGTAGTAGCGGGGACTGGACTGAAGCTTTCTTT.

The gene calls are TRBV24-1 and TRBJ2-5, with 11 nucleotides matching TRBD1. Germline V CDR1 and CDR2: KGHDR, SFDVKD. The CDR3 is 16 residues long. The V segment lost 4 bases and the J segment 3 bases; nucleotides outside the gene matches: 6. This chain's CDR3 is CATSDTRTGGKETQYF. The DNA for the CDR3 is TGTGCCACCAGTGACACTAGGACAGGGGGCAAAGAGACCCAGTACTTC.

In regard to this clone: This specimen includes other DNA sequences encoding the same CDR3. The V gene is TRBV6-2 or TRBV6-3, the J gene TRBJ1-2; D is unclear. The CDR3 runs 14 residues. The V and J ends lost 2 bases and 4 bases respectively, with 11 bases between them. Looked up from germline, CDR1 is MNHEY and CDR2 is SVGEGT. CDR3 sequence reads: CASSYLGGSYGYTF. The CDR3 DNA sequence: TGTGCCAGCAGTTACCTGGGAGGGAGCTATGGCTACACCTTC.

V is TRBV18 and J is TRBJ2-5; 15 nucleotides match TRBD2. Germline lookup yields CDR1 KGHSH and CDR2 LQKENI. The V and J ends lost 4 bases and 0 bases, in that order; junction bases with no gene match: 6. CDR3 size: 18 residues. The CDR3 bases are TGTGCCAGCTCACGGGGACTAGCGGGGGGCGCTAACCAAGAGACCCAGTACTTC. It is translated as CASSRGLAGGANQETQYF.

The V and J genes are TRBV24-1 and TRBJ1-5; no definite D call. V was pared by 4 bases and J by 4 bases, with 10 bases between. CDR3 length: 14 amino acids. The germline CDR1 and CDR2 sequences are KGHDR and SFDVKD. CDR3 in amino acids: CATSDPGRNQPQHF. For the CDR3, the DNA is TGTGCCACCAGTGACCCGGGAAGGAATCAGCCCCAGCATTTT.

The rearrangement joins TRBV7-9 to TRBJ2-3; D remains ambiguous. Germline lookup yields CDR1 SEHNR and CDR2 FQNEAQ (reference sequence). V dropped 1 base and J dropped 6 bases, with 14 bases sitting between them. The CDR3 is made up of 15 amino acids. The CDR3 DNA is TGTGCCAGCAGCTTAGTGTTCCTAAAACTGGATACGCAGTATTTT. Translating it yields CASSLVFLKLDTQYF.

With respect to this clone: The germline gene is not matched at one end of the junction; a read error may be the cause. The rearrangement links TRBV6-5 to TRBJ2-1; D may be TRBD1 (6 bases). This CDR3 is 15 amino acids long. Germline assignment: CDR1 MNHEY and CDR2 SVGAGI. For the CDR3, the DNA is TGTGCCAGCAGTGACTCCGGACAGTCCTACAATGAGCAGTTCTTC. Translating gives CASSDSGQSYNEQFF.

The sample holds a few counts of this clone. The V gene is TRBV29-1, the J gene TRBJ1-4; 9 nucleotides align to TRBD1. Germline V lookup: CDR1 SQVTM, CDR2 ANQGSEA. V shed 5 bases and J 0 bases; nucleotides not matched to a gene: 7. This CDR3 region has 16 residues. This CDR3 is CSVRPGQGATNEKLFF. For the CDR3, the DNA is TGCAGCGTTCGCCCGGGACAGGGTGCAACTAATGAAAAACTGTTTTTT.

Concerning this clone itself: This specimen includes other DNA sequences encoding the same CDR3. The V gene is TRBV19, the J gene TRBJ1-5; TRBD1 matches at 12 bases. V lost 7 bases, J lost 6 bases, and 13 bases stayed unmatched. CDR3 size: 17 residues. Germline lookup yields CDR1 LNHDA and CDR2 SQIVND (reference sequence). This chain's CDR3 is CASKPVGGQGAGQPQHF. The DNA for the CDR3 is TGTGCCAGTAAACCTGTGGGGGGACAGGGGGCGGGTCAGCCCCAGCATTTT.

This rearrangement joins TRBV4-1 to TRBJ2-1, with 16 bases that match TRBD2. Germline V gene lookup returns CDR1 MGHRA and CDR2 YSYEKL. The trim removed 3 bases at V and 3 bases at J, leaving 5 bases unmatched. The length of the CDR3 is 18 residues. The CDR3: CASSQIGTSGGDYNEQFF. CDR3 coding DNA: TGCGCCAGCAGCCAGATCGGGACTAGCGGGGGGGACTACAATGAGCAGTTCTTC.

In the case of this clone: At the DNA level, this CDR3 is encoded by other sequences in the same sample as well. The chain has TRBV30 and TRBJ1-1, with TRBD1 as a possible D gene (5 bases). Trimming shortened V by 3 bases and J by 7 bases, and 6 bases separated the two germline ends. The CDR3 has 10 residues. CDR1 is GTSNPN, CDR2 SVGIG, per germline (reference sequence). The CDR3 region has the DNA TGTGCCTGGAGCGACAGTGAAGCTTTCTTT. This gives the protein CAWSDSEAFF. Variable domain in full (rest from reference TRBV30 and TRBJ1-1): SQTIHQWPATLVQPVGSPLSLECTVEGTSNPNLYWYRQAAGRGLQLLFYSVGIGQISSEVPQNLSASRPQDRQFILSSKKLLLSDSGFYLCAWSDSEAFFGQGTRLTVV.

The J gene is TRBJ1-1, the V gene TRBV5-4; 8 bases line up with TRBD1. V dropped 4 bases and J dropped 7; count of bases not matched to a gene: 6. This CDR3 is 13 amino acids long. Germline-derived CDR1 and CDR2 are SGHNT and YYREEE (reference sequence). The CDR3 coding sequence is TGTGCCAGCAGCCGACAGGGGTATAGTGAAGCTTTCTTT. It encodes CASSRQGYSEAFF.

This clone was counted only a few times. DNA of the CDR3: TGTGCCAGCATCGGCAACCAGGGATGGGAAAAACTGTTTTTT. Protein product: CASIGNQGWEKLFF. This chain joins TRBV6-5 and TRBJ1-4, with TRBD1 as a possible D gene (5 bases). V was pared by 7 bases and J by 8 bases, with 17 bases between. Germline V gene sequence: CDR1 MNHEY, CDR2 SVGAGI. The CDR3 is 14 amino acids.

The CDR3 here is CASGKGAGSEYGYTF. In DNA form, the CDR3 reads TGTGCCAGCGGAAAGGGGGCTGGCTCGGAATATGGCTACACCTTC. This chain connects TRBV18 to TRBJ1-2; 7 bases agree with TRBD1. The CDR3 covers 15 residues. The trim removed 8 bases at V and 5 bases at J, leaving 14 bases unmatched. The germline gives CDR1 KGHSH, CDR2 LQKENI.

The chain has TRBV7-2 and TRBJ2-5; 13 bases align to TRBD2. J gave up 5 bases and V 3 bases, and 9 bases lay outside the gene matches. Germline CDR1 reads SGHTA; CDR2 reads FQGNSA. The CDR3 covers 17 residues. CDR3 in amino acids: CASSFRLAGGSWETQYF. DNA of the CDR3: TGTGCCAGCAGCTTTAGACTAGCGGGGGGTTCTTGGGAGACCCAGTACTTC.

CDR3 in amino acids: CATSRDSQGDEQYV. CDR3 DNA sequence: TGTGCCACCAGCAGAGATTCACAGGGGGACGAGCAGTACGTC. V and J are TRBV15 and TRBJ2-7; 8 bases are shared with TRBD1. CDR1 is LNHNV and CDR2 is YYDKDF in the germline V gene (reference sequence). CDR3 length equals 14 residues. V lost 0 bases and J lost 5; bases outside the gene matches: 3.

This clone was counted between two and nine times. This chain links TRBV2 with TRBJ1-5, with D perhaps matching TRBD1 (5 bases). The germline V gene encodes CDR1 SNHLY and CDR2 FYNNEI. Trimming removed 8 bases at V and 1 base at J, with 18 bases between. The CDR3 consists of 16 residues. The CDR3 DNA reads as TGTGCCAGCCGTAGCGGCGGGGCCTTGAGCAATCAGCCCCAGCATTTT. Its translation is CASRSGGALSNQPQHF.

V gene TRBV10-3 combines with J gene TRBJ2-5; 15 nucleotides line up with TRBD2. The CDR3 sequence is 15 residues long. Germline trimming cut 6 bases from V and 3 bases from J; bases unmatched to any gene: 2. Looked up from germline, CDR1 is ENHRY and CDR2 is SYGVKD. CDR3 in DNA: TGTGCCATCAGCCGGACTAGCGGGGGGGAAGAGACCCAGTACTTC. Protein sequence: CAISRTSGGEETQYF.

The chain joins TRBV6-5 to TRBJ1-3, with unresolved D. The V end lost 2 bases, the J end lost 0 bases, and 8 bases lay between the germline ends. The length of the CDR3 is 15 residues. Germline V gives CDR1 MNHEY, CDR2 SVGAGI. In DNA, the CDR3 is TGTGCCAGCAGTTACCAAGGGAGCTCTGGAAACACCATATATTTT. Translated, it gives CASSYQGSSGNTIYF.

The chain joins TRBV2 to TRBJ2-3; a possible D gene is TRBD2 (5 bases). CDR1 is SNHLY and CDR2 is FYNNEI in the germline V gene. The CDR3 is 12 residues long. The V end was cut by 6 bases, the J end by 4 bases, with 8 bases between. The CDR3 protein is CASRFSADTQYF. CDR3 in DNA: TGTGCCAGCAGGTTTAGCGCAGATACGCAGTATTTT.